This passage covers 29 T cell receptor beta chains from one sample sequenced in a study of identical twins. TCRdb re-called the 5' RACE reads through MiXCR, storing one row per CDR3 protein. The table has about 720,000 distinct CDR3 sequences, 8.5% to 9% seen once. The sample was also linked to a second study, of yellow fever vaccine responses in identical twins.

Sequenced material: PBMCs. Every receptor here comes from a woman aged 18-29 years in good health.

This clonotype has at least ten counts. V gene TRBV5-1 combines with J gene TRBJ1-1; D unresolved. Germline V CDR1 and CDR2: SGHRS, YFSETQ. Trimming pared 0 bases from V and 2 bases from J, leaving 5 bases between. CDR3 length: 13 amino acids. The CDR3 protein is CASSLVVNTEAFF. The CDR3 coding sequence is TGCGCCAGCAGCTTGGTAGTTAACACTGAAGCTTTCTTT.

This clonotype was found many times. This chain joins TRBV12-3 or TRBV12-4 and TRBJ2-7; 7 bases match TRBD1. This CDR3 is 16 amino acids long. J gave up 2 bases and V 6 bases, and 13 bases lay outside the gene matches. CDR3 in DNA: TGTGCCAGCAGCCGAACCTATCGGGACAGTCCCTACGAGCAGTACTTC. Translated, it gives CASSRTYRDSPYEQYF.

This clonotype was counted between two and nine times. The rearrangement links TRBV12-5 to TRBJ2-3; possibly TRBD2 for D (6 bases). Germline CDR1 LGHNT, CDR2 FRNRAP. The V end was cut by 1 base, the J end by 2 bases, with 13 bases between. The CDR3 has 16 residues. CDR3 sequence (DNA): TGTGCTAGTGGTTTGGCTGGCGGGGCTAACACAGATACGCAGTATTTT. This translates into CASGLAGGANTDTQYF.

Comments on this clonotype: This could be a read error, since a much larger clone is one nucleotide away. The missing conserved phenylalanine or tryptophan at the end of this CDR3 makes a read error likely. This chain links TRBV4-1 with TRBJ2-7, with TRBD2 matching 8 bases. The germline V gene has CDR1 MGHRA and CDR2 YSYEKL. The CDR3 has 15 residues. The junction had 6 bases not matched to a gene; V was cut back by 3 bases and J by 2 bases. CDR3 in amino acids: CASSQGLVYTYEQYY. CDR3 bases: TGCGCCAGCAGCCAGGGACTAGTCTATACCTACGAGCAGTACTAC.

This clonotype was observed many times. The chain carries TRBV7-2 and TRBJ1-1, with a weak D call TRBD1 (6 bases). CDR3 length: 14 amino acids. The germline CDR1 and CDR2 sequences are SGHTA and FQGNSA. The V and J ends lost 4 bases and 8 bases respectively, with 17 bases between them. The CDR3 DNA is TGTGCCAGCAGCTCCGACAGGAGAGGATCCGAAGCTTTCTTT. Translation gives CASSSDRRGSEAFF. Together with reference TRBV7-2 and TRBJ1-1, the CDR3 gives the full variable domain: GAGVSQSPSNKVTEKGKDVELRCDPISGHTALYWYRQSLGQGLEFLIYFQGNSAPDKSGLPSDRFSAERTGGSVSTLTIQRTQQEDSAVYLCASSSDRRGSEAFFGQGTRLTVV.

This clonotype was found a few times. This sequence joins TRBV15 and TRBJ2-1; D might be TRBD1 (6 bases). V lost 0 bases to trimming and J lost 3 bases, with 9 bases between them. From germline, CDR1 is LNHNV and CDR2 YYDKDF (reference sequence). The CDR3 contains 15 residues. CDR3 residues: CATSRDLDSYNEQFF. CDR3 coding DNA: TGTGCCACCAGCAGAGATCTGGACAGCTACAATGAGCAGTTCTTC.

This clonotype was seen many times. The rearrangement joins TRBV20-1 to TRBJ2-7; TRBD2 is a possible D gene (5 bases). Germline values: CDR1 DFQATT, CDR2 SNEGSKA (reference sequence). This CDR3 is built from 13 residues. V was pared by 2 bases and J by 2 bases, with 10 bases between. The CDR3 reads CSARIVRAYEQYF. In DNA form, the CDR3 reads TGCAGTGCTAGAATAGTGCGGGCCTACGAGCAGTACTTC.

At least ten counts were recorded for this clonotype. This chain connects TRBV6-1 to TRBJ2-1; 7 bases agree with TRBD2. This CDR3 is built from 14 residues. V dropped 8 bases and J dropped 7; count of bases not matched to a gene: 11. Germline V gene data show CDR1 as MNHNS and CDR2 as SASEGT. CDR3 sequence reads: CASLGGGPRNEQFF. CDR3 in DNA: TGTGCCAGCCTTGGGGGAGGGCCCCGGAATGAGCAGTTCTTC.

This clonotype has more than one count but fewer than ten. At one of its ends the junction is not consistent with the germline gene, which may arise from a read error. The chain joins TRBV12-3 or TRBV12-4 to TRBJ2-3, with 9 bases that match TRBD2. This CDR3 is 18 amino acids long. The CDR3: CACSPSRGRALVTDTQYF. CDR3 in DNA: TGTGCCTGCAGTCCCTCCCGCGGGAGGGCCCTGGTCACAGATACGCAGTATTTT.

This clonotype was counted between two and nine times. The chain links TRBV5-1 to TRBJ2-6, with a weak D call TRBD2 (6 bases). V dropped 4 bases and J dropped 0 bases, with 11 bases sitting between them. The germline gives CDR1 SGHRS, CDR2 YFSETQ. The CDR3 sequence is 16 residues long. The chain's CDR3 is CASSRDGSSGANVLTF. The CDR3 DNA follows: TGCGCCAGCAGCAGGGACGGGAGCTCTGGGGCCAACGTCCTGACTTTC. Full variable domain (remainder filled in from reference TRBV5-1 and TRBJ2-6): KAGVTQTPRYLIKTRGQQVTLSCSPISGHRSVSWYQQTPGQGLQFLFEYFSETQRNKGNFPGRFSGRQFSNSRSEMNVSTLELGDSALYLCASSRDGSSGANVLTFGAGSRLTVL.

This clonotype was recorded many times. The rearrangement joins TRBV6-5 to TRBJ2-1; no definite D call. The ends were cut back, 0 bases at V and 7 bases at J, with 7 bases in the middle. This CDR3 contains 13 residues. Germline V gives CDR1 MNHEY, CDR2 SVGAGI. CDR3 bases: TGTGCCAGCAGTTACTCGTCCGAAAATGAGCAGTTCTTC. Translating it yields CASSYSSENEQFF.

This clonotype was counted a few times. This chain joins TRBV4-1 and TRBJ2-2, with D unresolved. In germline, CDR1 is MGHRA, CDR2 YSYEKL. Deletions cut 4 bases from V and 3 bases from J, with 9 bases between. The CDR3 totals 14 residues. Here the CDR3 DNA reads TGCGCCAGCAGCCGGCAGGTCGACACCGGGGAGCTGTTTTTT. This encodes CASSRQVDTGELFF.

This sequence joins TRBV4-2 and TRBJ2-3; 7 bases are a match to TRBD1. CDR1 LGHNA and CDR2 YNFKEQ come from the germline V gene. With V trimmed by 0 bases and J by 3 bases, 6 bases remained unmatched. This CDR3 comprises 16 residues. CDR3 in amino acids: CASSQERDRVTDTQYF. As DNA, the CDR3 is TGTGCCAGCAGCCAAGAACGAGACAGGGTTACAGATACGCAGTATTTT.

A few counts support this clonotype. This chain uses TRBV9 with TRBJ2-2; TRBD2 aligns across 8 bases. CDR1 and CDR2 from the germline V gene are SGDLS and YYNGEE. Trimming cost V 2 bases and J 4 bases; bases outside gene matches: 16. The length of the CDR3 is 19 residues. The CDR3: CASSVTGRAGEGGTGELFF. In nucleotides, the CDR3 is TGTGCCAGCAGCGTCACCGGGAGAGCGGGAGAGGGGGGCACCGGGGAGCTGTTTTTT.

This clonotype has only a few counts. V usage is TRBV18 and J usage is TRBJ2-7, with D tentatively TRBD1 (6 bases). The CDR3 is 13 residues long. CDR1 KGHSH and CDR2 LQKENI come from the germline V gene. Trimming took 3 bases from V and 6 from J, leaving 12 bases between them. The CDR3 loop reads CASSPAGDGEQYF. In DNA, the CDR3 is TGTGCCAGCTCACCGGCAGGGGACGGCGAGCAGTACTTC.

This chain joins TRBV20-1 and TRBJ1-6; D unresolved. CDR3 size: 16 residues. CDR1 is DFQATT and CDR2 is SNEGSKA in the germline V gene (reference sequence). V was clipped by 0 bases and J by 4 bases, with 13 bases between them. CDR3 protein: CSARDQSAFYNSPLHF. In DNA form, the CDR3 reads TGCAGTGCTAGAGATCAGTCAGCATTTTATAATTCACCCCTCCACTTT.

This clonotype was seen ten or more times. J is TRBJ2-3 and V is TRBV4-3, with 11 bases that match TRBD2. The CDR3 consists of 16 residues. Germline CDR1 LGHNA, CDR2 YSLEER. V lost 0 bases and J lost 4; bases outside the gene matches: 3. DNA for the CDR3: TGCGCCAGCAGCCAAGAAACTAGCGGGAGCCCAGATACGCAGTATTTT. The encoded protein is CASSQETSGSPDTQYF.

This clonotype was counted at least ten times. The rearrangement uses TRBV12-3 or TRBV12-4 and TRBJ2-1; weak D call: TRBD1 (5 bases). This CDR3 contains 10 residues. The V and J ends lost 11 bases and 7 bases respectively, with 9 bases between them. CDR3 bases: TGTGCCCAAGGGGTAAATGAGCAGTTCTTC. Its translation: CAQGVNEQFF.

This clonotype has a count of ten or more. The J gene is TRBJ2-4, the V gene TRBV18; D not certain. The germline V and J ends were trimmed by 3 bases and 0 bases, with 9 bases remaining between them. CDR1 and CDR2 (germline): KGHSH, LQKENI. There are 15 residues in the CDR3. The DNA of the CDR3 is TGTGCCAGCTCACCTTCCTCTGTAGCCAAAAACATTCAGTACTTC. Translating it yields CASSPSSVAKNIQYF.

This clonotype came up a few times. V is TRBV4-3 and J is TRBJ2-7, with 12 positions matching TRBD2. The V gene's germline CDR1 is LGHNA and CDR2 YSLEER. The length of the CDR3 is 15 residues. V was pared by 4 bases and J by 6 bases, with 7 bases of the junction left unmatched. CDR3: CASSLRTSGMFEQYF. In DNA form, the CDR3 reads TGCGCCAGCAGCCTCCGGACTAGCGGGATGTTCGAGCAGTACTTC.

The chain is built from TRBV5-1 and TRBJ2-2; 10 bases line up with TRBD2. This CDR3 contains 14 residues. V was clipped by 3 bases and J by 5 bases; unmatched bases: 1. In germline, CDR1 is SGHRS, CDR2 YFSETQ. CDR3 loop: CASSSTSGTGELFF. CDR3 coding DNA: TGCGCCAGCAGCTCGACTAGCGGGACCGGGGAGCTGTTTTTT.

This clonotype appeared a few times. The J gene is TRBJ2-3, the V gene TRBV11-3; 7 nucleotides agree with TRBD1. This CDR3 region has 15 residues. Trimming took 5 bases from V and 2 from J; bases not matched to a gene: 7. Germline V lookup: CDR1 SGHNT, CDR2 YENEEA. The CDR3 reads CASSPGQILTDTQYF. For the CDR3, the DNA is TGTGCCAGCAGCCCGGGACAGATCCTCACAGATACGCAGTATTTT.

This clonotype was detected only a few times. This chain connects TRBV6-2 or TRBV6-3 to TRBJ2-5; D is perhaps TRBD2 (5 bases). There are 14 residues in the CDR3. V was pared by 7 bases and J by 3 bases, with 15 bases between. In germline, CDR1 is MNHEY, CDR2 SVGEGT. DNA for the CDR3: TGTGCCAGCACCGAGCCGGGGTTCGAAGAGACCCAGTACTTC. It translates to CASTEPGFEETQYF.

This clonotype occurred a few times. The J gene is TRBJ2-7, the V gene TRBV10-3; weak D call: TRBD1 (5 bases). Per germline, CDR1 ENHRY and CDR2 SYGVKD. The CDR3 loop spans 13 amino acids. Trimming removed 7 bases from V and 0 bases from J, with 10 bases in between. In nucleotides, the CDR3 is TGTGCCATCAAAGGCGACAGCTCCTACGAGCAGTACTTC. Its translation: CAIKGDSSYEQYF.

This clonotype has a count of ten or more. The chain links TRBV7-9 to TRBJ1-3; D gene uncertain. The CDR3 runs to 16 residues. CDR1 is SEHNR and CDR2 is FQNEAQ in the germline V gene (reference sequence). The V end was cut by 3 bases, the J end by 0 bases, with 12 bases between. The DNA of the CDR3 is TGTGCCAGCAGCTTTTATGGAACCCGCTCTGGAAACACCATATATTTT. Its translation is CASSFYGTRSGNTIYF.

V usage is TRBV12-3 or TRBV12-4 and J usage is TRBJ1-6; 9 nucleotides agree with TRBD1. V shed 6 bases, J shed 6 bases, and the junction held 6 bases outside the gene matches. This CDR3 region has 15 residues. The CDR3 protein is CASRGQGGRNSPLHF. CDR3 DNA sequence: TGTGCCAGCAGGGGACAGGGAGGACGTAATTCACCCCTCCACTTT.

The chain carries TRBV7-3 and TRBJ2-1; tentative D call: TRBD2 (6 bases). V was shortened by 1 base and J by 5 bases, with 12 bases between the two germline ends. CDR1 and CDR2 from the germline V gene are SGHTA and FQGTGA. CDR3 length equals 15 residues. The CDR3 here is CASSLRGGVNNEQFF. CDR3 sequence (DNA): TGTGCCAGCAGCTTAAGGGGCGGGGTGAACAATGAGCAGTTCTTC.

The chain uses TRBV5-1 and TRBJ2-7; the match to TRBD1 covers 7 bases. CDR1 is SGHRS and CDR2 is YFSETQ in the germline V gene. This CDR3 region has 14 residues. V dropped 3 bases and J dropped 2; count of bases not matched to a gene: 5. DNA of the CDR3: TGCGCCAGCAGCTGGACGACAGGGACCTACGAGCAGTACTTC. This encodes CASSWTTGTYEQYF.

This chain connects TRBV18 to TRBJ2-7; D possibly uses TRBD1 or TRBD2 (5 bases each). The germline V gene encodes CDR1 KGHSH and CDR2 LQKENI. The V end lost 4 bases, the J end lost 7 bases, and 20 bases lay between the germline ends. The CDR3 totals 15 residues. This chain's CDR3 is CASSREPGRITEQYF. The CDR3 DNA is TGTGCCAGCTCACGAGAGCCGGGACGGATAACTGAGCAGTACTTC.